This T cell receptor beta chain was identified during a study of shared clonotypes between healthy human individuals. Points on this clone: The antigen remains undetermined.

Study results and limitations: Naive CD4 clonotype sharing across several donors was around 5%.

Here immunoSEQ multiplex PCR was the method, and the copy in TCRdb shows in-frame clones only, minus some. The profile shows some 1 million clones, approximately 70% of them singletons. The sequence came from a man younger than 35 in good health. Material for sequencing was memory CD4+ T cells sorted from blood. Subset defined: CD45RA-negative fraction.

The CDR3 sequence: CASSTPAGTEETQYF. The CDR3 DNA follows: TGTGCCAGCAGTACCCCAGCGGGGACAGAGGAGACCCAGTACTTC. The chain has TRBV28 and TRBJ2-5, with D perhaps TRBD1 or TRBD2 (7 bases each). V was clipped by 5 bases and J by 5 bases, with 18 bases between them. The CDR3 length is 15 residues. Germline V CDR1 and CDR2: MDHEN, SYDVKM.